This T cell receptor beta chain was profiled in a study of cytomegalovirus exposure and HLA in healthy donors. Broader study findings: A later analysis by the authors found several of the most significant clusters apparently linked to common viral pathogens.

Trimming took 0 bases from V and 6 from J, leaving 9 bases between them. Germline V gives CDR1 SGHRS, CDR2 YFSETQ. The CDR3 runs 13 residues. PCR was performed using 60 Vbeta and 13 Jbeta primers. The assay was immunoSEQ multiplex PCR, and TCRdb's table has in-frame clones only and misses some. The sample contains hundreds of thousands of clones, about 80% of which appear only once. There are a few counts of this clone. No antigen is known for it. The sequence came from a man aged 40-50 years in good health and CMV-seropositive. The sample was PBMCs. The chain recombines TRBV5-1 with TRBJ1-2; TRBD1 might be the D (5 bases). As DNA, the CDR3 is TGCGCCAGCAGCTTGGCCACAGGAGATGGCTACACCTTC. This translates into CASSLATGDGYTF. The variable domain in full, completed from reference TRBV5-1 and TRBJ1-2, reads KAGVTQTPRYLIKTRGQQVTLSCSPISGHRSVSWYQQTPGQGLQFLFEYFSETQRNKGNFPGRFSGRQFSNSRSEMNVSTLELGDSALYLCASSLATGDGYTFGSGTRLTVV.